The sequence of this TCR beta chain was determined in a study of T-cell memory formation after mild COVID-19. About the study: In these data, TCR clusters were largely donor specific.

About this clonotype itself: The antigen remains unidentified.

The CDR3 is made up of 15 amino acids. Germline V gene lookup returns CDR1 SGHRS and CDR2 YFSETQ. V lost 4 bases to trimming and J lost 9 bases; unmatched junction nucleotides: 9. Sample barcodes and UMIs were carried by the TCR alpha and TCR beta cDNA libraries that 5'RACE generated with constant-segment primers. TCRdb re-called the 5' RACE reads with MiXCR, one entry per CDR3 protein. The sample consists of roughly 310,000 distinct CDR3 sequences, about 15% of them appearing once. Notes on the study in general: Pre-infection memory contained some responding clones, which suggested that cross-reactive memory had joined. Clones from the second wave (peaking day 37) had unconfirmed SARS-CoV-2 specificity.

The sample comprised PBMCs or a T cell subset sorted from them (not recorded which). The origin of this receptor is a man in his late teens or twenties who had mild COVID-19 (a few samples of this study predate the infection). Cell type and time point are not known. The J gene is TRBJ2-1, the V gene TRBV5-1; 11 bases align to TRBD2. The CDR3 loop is CASSILAGGPGEQFF. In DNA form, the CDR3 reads TGCGCCAGCAGCATCTTAGCGGGGGGGCCAGGTGAGCAGTTCTTC.